This TCR beta chain was profiled in a study of PD-1 blockade in classical Hodgkin lymphoma. Study findings and constraints: Baseline TCR diversity was reportedly lower in newly diagnosed patients than healthy donors. Partial responders and progressors had significantly lower baseline TCR diversity. The CD4+ diversity rise by C4D1 was clearest in complete responders. When nivolumab was started under 1 year after ASCT, patients were excluded.

The sample's time point: cycle 4 day 1 (C4D1), after 5 to 7 weeks of nivolumab. Every patient had relapsed following autologous stem cell transplantation, and cohorts differed in brentuximab vedotin exposure. Only in-frame clones appear in the TCRdb table, and some are missing; sequencing was by immunoSEQ multiplex PCR. This table holds approximately 65,000 clones, about 90% found once. On this clone itself: Its target is not known.

The sequence was collected from a human donor with classical Hodgkin lymphoma. The material sequenced was peripheral blood mononuclear cells (PBMCs), taken before the fourth cycle of nivolumab.

The CDR3 loop reads CASSIPAGGLSDEQFF. The CDR3 bases are TGTGCCAGTAGTATCCCTGCGGGGGGGCTTAGCGATGAGCAGTTCTTC. This chain joins TRBV19 and TRBJ2-1, with 9 bases that match TRBD2. This CDR3 contains 16 residues. CDR1 is LNHDA, CDR2 SQIVND, per germline (reference sequence). V trimming: 3 bases; J trimming: 8 bases; junction bases outside the gene matches: 11. The full variable domain, completed using reference TRBV19 and TRBJ2-1, is DGGITQSPKYLFRKEGQNVTLSCEQNLNHDAMYWYRQDPGQGLRLIYYSQIVNDFQKGDIAEGYSVSREKKESFPLTVTSAQKNPTAFYLCASSIPAGGLSDEQFFGPGTRLTVL.